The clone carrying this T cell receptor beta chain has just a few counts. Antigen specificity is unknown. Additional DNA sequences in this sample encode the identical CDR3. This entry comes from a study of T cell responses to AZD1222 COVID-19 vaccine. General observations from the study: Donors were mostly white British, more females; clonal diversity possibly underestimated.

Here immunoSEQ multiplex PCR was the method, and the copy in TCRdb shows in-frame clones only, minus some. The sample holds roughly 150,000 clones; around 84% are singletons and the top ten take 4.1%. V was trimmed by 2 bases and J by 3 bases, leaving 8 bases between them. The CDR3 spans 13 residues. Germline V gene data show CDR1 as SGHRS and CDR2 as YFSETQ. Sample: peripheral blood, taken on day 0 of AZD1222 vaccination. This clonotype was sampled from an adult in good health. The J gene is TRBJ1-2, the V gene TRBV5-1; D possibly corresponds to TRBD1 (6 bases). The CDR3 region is CASSLQGDYGYTF. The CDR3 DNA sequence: TGCGCCAGCAGCTTACAGGGAGACTATGGCTACACCTTC. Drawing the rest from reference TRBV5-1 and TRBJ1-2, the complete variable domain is KAGVTQTPRYLIKTRGQQVTLSCSPISGHRSVSWYQQTPGQGLQFLFEYFSETQRNKGNFPGRFSGRQFSNSRSEMNVSTLELGDSALYLCASSLQGDYGYTFGSGTRLTVV.